This TCR beta chain derives from a study of CD8 T cells in ankylosing spondylitis. Regarding the study as a whole: As reported, disease-linked clones showed significant enrichment in matched ankylosing spondylitis synovial fluid.

This clonotype was found many times. The antigen is not known. One end of the junction does not line up with germline, which may come from a read error. The germline gives CDR1 MNHEY, CDR2 SVGAGI. The CDR3 sequence is 17 residues long. TCRdb independently ran MiXCR on the 5' RACE reads; one entry per CDR3 protein. The sample carries under 200,000 distinct CDR3 sequences, more than 9% recorded once. The chain uses TRBV6-5 and TRBJ2-7, with 14 bases aligning to TRBD2. The specimen was blood, either unsorted or a sorted T cell fraction (not recorded which). The receptor was derived from a male donor with ankylosing spondylitis or in good health (not recorded which). In nucleotides, the CDR3 is TGTGCCAGCAGTTCCCTCGGGACTAGCGGGAGCGCCTATGAGCAGTACTTC. Translation: CASSSLGTSGSAYEQYF.